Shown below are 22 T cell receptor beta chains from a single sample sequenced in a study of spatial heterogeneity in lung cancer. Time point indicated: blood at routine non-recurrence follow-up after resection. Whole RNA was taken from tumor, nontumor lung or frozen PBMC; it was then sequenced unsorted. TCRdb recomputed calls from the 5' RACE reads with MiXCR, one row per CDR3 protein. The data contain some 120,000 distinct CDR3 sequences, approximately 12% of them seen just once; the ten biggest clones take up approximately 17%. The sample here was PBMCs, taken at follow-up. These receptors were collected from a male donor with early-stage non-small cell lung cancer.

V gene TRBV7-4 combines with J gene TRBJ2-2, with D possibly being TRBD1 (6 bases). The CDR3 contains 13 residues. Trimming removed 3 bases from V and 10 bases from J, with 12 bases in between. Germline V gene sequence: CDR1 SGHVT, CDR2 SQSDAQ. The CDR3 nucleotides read TGTGCCAGCAGCTTCTCGACAGGCCAGGAGCTGTTTTTT. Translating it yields CASSFSTGQELFF.

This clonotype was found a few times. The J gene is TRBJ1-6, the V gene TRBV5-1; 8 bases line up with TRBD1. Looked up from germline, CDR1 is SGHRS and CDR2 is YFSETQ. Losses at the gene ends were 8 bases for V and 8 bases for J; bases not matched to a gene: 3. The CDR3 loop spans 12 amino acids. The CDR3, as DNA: TGCGCCAGTAAGACAGGGGATTCACCCCTCCACTTT. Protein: CASKTGDSPLHF.

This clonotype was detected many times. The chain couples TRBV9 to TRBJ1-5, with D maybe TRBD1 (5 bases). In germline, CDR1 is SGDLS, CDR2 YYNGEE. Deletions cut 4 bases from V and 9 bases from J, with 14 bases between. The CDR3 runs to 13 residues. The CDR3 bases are TGTGCCAGCAGCACCCAGGGCACGGGGCCCCAGCATTTT. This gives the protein CASSTQGTGPQHF.

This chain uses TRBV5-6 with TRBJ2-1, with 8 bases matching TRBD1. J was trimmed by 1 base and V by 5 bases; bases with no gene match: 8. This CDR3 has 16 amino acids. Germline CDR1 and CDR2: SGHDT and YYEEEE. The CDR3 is CASSSDRGRSYNEQFF. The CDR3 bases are TGTGCCAGCAGTTCAGACAGGGGACGTTCCTACAATGAGCAGTTCTTC. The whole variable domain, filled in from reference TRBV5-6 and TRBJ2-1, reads DAGVTQSPTHLIKTRGQQVTLRCSPKSGHDTVSWYQQALGQGPQFIFQYYEEEERQRGNFPDRFSGHQFPNYSSELNVNALLLGDSALYLCASSSDRGRSYNEQFFGPGTRLTVL.

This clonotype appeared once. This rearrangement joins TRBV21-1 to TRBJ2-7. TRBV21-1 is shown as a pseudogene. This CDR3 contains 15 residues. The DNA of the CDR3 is TGTGCCAGCAGCCCCGAAAAGGACGGCTCCTACGAGCAGTACTTC. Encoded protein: CASSPEKDGSYEQYF.

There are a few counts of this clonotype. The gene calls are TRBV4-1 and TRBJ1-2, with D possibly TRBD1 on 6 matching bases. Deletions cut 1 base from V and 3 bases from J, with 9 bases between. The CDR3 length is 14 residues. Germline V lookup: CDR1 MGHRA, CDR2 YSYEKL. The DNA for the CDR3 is TGCGCCAGCAGCCAAGTAAACAGGGACTATGGCTACACCTTC. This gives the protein CASSQVNRDYGYTF.

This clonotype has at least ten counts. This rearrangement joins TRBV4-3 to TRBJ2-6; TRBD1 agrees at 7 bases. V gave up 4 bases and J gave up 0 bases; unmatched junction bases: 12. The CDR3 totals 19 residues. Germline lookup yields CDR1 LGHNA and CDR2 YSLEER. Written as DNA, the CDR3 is TGCGCCAGCAGCCCGGGACAGTTCCCTTATGGCTCTGGGGCCAACGTCCTGACTTTC. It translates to CASSPGQFPYGSGANVLTF.

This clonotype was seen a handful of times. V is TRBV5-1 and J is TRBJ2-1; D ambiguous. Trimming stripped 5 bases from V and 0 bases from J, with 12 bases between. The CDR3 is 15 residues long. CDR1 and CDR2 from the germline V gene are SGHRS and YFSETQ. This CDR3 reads CASSFSTSSYNEQFF. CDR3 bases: TGCGCCAGCAGTTTCTCTACGAGCTCCTACAATGAGCAGTTCTTC. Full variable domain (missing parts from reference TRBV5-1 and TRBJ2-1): KAGVTQTPRYLIKTRGQQVTLSCSPISGHRSVSWYQQTPGQGLQFLFEYFSETQRNKGNFPGRFSGRQFSNSRSEMNVSTLELGDSALYLCASSFSTSSYNEQFFGPGTRLTVL.

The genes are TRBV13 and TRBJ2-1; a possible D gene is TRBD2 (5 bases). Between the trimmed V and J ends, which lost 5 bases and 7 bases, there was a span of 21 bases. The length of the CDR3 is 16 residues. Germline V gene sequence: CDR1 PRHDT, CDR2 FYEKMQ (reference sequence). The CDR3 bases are TGTGCCAGCAGCAATCACGCCGACATCCGGGGAAATGAGCAGTTCTTC. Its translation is CASSNHADIRGNEQFF.

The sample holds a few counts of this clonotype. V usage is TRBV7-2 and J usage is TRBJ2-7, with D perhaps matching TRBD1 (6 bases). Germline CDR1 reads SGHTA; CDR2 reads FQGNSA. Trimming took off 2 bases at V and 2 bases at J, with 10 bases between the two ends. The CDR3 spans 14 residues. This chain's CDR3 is CASSLSQGPYEQYF. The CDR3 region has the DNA TGTGCCAGCAGCTTATCGCAGGGGCCCTACGAGCAGTACTTC.

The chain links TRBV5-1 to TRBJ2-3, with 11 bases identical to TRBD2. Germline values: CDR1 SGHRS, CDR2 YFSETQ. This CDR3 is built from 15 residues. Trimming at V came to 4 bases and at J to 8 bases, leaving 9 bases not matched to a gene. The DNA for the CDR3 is TGCGCCAGCAGCCTGACTAGCGGGGAGGTCCGTACGCAGTATTTT. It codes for CASSLTSGEVRTQYF.

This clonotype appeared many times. CDR3 sequence reads: CASSQAGDRQYEQYF. The CDR3 bases are TGTGCCAGCAGCCAAGCCGGGGACAGACAATACGAGCAGTACTTC. The genes are TRBV3-1 and TRBJ2-7; TRBD1 matches at 7 bases. The V gene's germline CDR1 is LGHDT and CDR2 YNNKEL (reference sequence). The CDR3 extends over 15 amino acids. With V trimmed by 1 base and J by 4 bases, 7 bases remained unmatched.

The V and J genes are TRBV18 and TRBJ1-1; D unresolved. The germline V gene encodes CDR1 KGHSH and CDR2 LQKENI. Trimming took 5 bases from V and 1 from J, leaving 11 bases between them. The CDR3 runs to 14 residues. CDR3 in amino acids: CASSNPTANTEAFF. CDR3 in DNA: TGTGCCAGCTCAAACCCTACAGCGAACACTGAAGCTTTCTTT.

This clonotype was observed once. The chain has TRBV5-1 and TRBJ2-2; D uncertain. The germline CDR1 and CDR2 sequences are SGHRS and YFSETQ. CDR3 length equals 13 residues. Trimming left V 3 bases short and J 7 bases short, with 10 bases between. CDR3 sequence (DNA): TGCGCCAGCAGCTCTATCCGGCTCGGGGAGCTGTTTTTT. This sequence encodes CASSSIRLGELFF.

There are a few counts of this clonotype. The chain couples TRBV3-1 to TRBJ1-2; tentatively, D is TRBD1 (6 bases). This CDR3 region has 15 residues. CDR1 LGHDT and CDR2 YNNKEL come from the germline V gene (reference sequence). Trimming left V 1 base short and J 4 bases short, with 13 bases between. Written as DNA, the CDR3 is TGTGCCAGCAGCCAAGCTGACAGGTATGGCTATGGCTACACCTTC. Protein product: CASSQADRYGYGYTF.

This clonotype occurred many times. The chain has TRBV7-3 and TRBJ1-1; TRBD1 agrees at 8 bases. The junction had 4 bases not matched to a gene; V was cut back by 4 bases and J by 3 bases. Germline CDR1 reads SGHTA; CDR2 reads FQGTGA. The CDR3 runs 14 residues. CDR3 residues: CASSSTGVDTEAFF. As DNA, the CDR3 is TGTGCCAGCAGCTCGACAGGGGTAGACACTGAAGCTTTCTTT.

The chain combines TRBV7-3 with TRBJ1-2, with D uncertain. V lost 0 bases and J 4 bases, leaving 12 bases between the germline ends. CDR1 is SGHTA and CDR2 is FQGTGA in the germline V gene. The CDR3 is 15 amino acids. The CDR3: CASSLTRHSLYGYTF. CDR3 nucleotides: TGTGCCAGCAGCTTAACCCGGCACAGCCTCTATGGCTACACCTTC.

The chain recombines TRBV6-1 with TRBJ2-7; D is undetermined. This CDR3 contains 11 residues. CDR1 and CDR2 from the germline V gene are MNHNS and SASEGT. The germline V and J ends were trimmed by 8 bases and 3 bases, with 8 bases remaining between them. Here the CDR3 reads CASLELYEQYF. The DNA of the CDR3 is TGTGCCAGCCTTGAACTCTACGAGCAGTACTTC.

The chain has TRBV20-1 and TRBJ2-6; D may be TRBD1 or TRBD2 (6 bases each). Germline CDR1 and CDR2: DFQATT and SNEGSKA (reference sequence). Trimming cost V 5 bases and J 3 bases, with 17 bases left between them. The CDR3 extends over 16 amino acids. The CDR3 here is CSALPTGAGGANVLTF. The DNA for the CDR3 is TGCAGTGCTCTCCCCACGGGGGCCGGTGGGGCCAACGTCCTGACTTTC.

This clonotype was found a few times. The CDR3 protein is CAISAGNTGTQYF. The CDR3 region has the DNA TGTGCCATCAGCGCAGGGAATACGGGGACCCAGTACTTC. The chain uses TRBV10-3 and TRBJ2-5; tentative D call: TRBD1 (5 bases). The CDR3 is 13 amino acids. In germline, CDR1 is ENHRY, CDR2 SYGVKD. V lost 6 bases to trimming and J lost 7 bases, with 15 bases between them.

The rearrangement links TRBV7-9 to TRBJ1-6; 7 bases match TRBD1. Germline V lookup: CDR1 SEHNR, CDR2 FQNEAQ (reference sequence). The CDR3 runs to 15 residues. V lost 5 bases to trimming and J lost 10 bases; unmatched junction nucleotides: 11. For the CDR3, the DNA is TGTGCCAGCAGCGAACAGACAGGGATAGAATCACCCCTCCACTTT. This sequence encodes CASSEQTGIESPLHF.

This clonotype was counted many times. DNA of the CDR3: TGTGCCAGTAGGACAGGCCCCTCTGAGCAGTACTTC. The encoded protein is CASRTGPSEQYF. The chain uses TRBV3-1 and TRBJ2-7; 7 positions agree with TRBD1. The junction had 9 bases not matched to a gene; V was cut back by 9 bases and J by 7 bases. The germline gives CDR1 LGHDT, CDR2 YNNKEL (reference sequence). The CDR3 spans 12 residues.